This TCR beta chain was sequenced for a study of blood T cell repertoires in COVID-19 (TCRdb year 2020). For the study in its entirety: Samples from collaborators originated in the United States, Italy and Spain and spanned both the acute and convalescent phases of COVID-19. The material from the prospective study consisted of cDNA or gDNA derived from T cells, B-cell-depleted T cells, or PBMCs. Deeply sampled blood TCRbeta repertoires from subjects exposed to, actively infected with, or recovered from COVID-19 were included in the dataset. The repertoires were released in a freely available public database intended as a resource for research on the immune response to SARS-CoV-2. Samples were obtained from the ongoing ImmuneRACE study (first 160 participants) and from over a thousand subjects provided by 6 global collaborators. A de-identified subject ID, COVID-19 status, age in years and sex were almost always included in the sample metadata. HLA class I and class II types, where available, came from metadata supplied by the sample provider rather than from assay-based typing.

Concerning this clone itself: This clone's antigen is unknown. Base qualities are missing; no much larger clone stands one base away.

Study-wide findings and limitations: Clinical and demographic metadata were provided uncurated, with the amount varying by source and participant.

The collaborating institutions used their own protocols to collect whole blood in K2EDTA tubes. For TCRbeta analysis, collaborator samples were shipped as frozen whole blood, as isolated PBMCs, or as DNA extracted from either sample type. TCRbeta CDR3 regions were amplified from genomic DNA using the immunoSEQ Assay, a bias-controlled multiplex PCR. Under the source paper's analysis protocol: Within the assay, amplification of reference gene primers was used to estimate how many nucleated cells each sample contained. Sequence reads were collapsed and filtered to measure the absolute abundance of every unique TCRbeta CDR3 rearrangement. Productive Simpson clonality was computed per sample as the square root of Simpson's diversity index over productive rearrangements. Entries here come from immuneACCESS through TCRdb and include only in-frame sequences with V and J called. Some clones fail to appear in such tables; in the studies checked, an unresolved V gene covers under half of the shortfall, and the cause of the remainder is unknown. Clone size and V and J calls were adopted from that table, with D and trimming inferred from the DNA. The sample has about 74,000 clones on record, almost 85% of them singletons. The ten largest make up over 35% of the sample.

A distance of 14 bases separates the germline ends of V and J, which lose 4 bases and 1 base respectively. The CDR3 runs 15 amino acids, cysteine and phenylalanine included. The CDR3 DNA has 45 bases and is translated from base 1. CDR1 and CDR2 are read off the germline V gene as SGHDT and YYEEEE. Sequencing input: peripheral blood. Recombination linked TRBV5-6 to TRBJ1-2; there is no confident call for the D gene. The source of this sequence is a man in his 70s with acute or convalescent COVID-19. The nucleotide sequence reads TGTGCCAGCAGCCCGCCCGGTATATATAACTATGGCTACACCTTC. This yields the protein CASSPPGIYNYGYTF.